The 12 T cell receptor beta chains below all came from one sample that was sequenced in a study of human T cells and chemical hapten exposure. TCRdb ran MiXCR on the 5' RACE reads and lists one entry per CDR3 protein. The repertoire holds 110,000 or so distinct CDR3 sequences, with around 20% as singletons. Unfractionated whole blood yielded the extracted total RNA. Source of these receptors: a human donor in good health.

In its sample, this clonotype was seen a few times. CDR3 protein: CASSLLAAGEGANGHRPDTQYF. The CDR3 DNA sequence: TGTGCCAGCAGCCTCTTGGCGGCAGGGGAGGGGGCTAACGGGCATAGGCCAGATACGCAGTATTTT. V is TRBV4-2 and J is TRBJ2-3, with D possibly called TRBD1 or TRBD2 (7 bases each). Germline loops: CDR1 LGHNA, CDR2 YNFKEQ. Trimming cost V 4 bases and J 4 bases, with 36 bases left between them. CDR3 length equals 22 residues.

This clonotype showed up just a few times. The chain recombines TRBV20-1 with TRBJ2-1; D uncertain. V was shortened by 5 bases and J by 4 bases, with 12 bases between the two germline ends. The CDR3 covers 13 residues. Germline V gene data show CDR1 as DFQATT and CDR2 as SNEGSKA (reference sequence). The CDR3 bases are TGCAGTGCTTTCAGAGTGATTTACAATGAGCAGTTCTTC. This translates into CSAFRVIYNEQFF.

This clonotype was counted a few times. The chain links TRBV12-3 or TRBV12-4 to TRBJ2-3, with D possibly being TRBD1 (6 bases). The CDR3 is 15 amino acids. The ends were cut back, 6 bases at V and 1 base at J, with 14 bases in the middle. DNA for the CDR3: TGTGCCAGCAGGATGGGGGCCCCTGGCACAGATACGCAGTATTTT. This encodes CASRMGAPGTDTQYF.

J is TRBJ1-1 and V is TRBV20-1; the D gene is possibly TRBD1 (5 bases). Per germline, CDR1 DFQATT and CDR2 SNEGSKA (reference sequence). This CDR3 is built from 16 residues. Trimming removed 0 bases at V and 3 bases at J, with 17 bases between. The CDR3 loop is CSARDQGPAAYTEAFF. CDR3 nucleotide sequence: TGCAGTGCTAGAGATCAGGGACCGGCGGCCTACACTGAAGCTTTCTTT.

V gene TRBV13 combines with J gene TRBJ2-3; weak D call: TRBD2 (6 bases). The length of the CDR3 is 15 residues. The V end lost 2 bases, the J end lost 4 bases, and 13 bases lay between the germline ends. Germline V gives CDR1 PRHDT, CDR2 FYEKMQ (reference sequence). The CDR3 sequence: CASSLRQEGSDTQYF. In nucleotides, the CDR3 is TGTGCCAGCAGCTTACGGCAGGAGGGTTCAGATACGCAGTATTTT.

This clonotype was seen more than once but under ten times. This sequence joins TRBV29-1 and TRBJ2-3; D possibly uses TRBD1 or TRBD2 (5 bases each). The germline V gene has CDR1 SQVTM and CDR2 ANQGSEA. The CDR3 is made up of 15 amino acids. V dropped 2 bases and J dropped 0 bases, with 12 bases sitting between them. CDR3 coding DNA: TGCAGCGTTGAATATCTCGGGGCCAGCACAGATACGCAGTATTTT. This encodes CSVEYLGASTDTQYF.

This clonotype was counted between two and nine times. The rearrangement uses TRBV7-9 and TRBJ2-1; a weak D match, TRBD2 (5 bases). The CDR3 extends over 14 amino acids. The ends were cut back, 5 bases at V and 7 bases at J, with 15 bases in the middle. The germline CDR1 and CDR2 sequences are SEHNR and FQNEAQ (reference sequence). In DNA form, the CDR3 reads TGTGCCAGCAGCCTAGACTACCAGTGGAATGAGCAGTTCTTC. Encoded protein: CASSLDYQWNEQFF.

The chain recombines TRBV28 with TRBJ2-4, with 9 bases fitting TRBD1. Germline V gives CDR1 MDHEN, CDR2 SYDVKM. The CDR3 spans 14 residues. V was pared by 8 bases and J by 4 bases, with 6 bases of the junction left unmatched. This CDR3 is CASVRTGAKNIQYF. The CDR3 bases are TGTGCCAGCGTAAGGACAGGGGCAAAAAACATTCAGTACTTC.

The rearrangement joins TRBV6-1 to TRBJ2-7; TRBD1 matches 8 bases. The germline V gene encodes CDR1 MNHNS and CDR2 SASEGT. The CDR3 extends over 14 amino acids. The V and J ends lost 6 bases and 4 bases, in that order; junction bases with no gene match: 8. DNA of the CDR3: TGTGCCAGCAGCGGACAGGGTCGATATTACGAGCAGTACTTC. This translates into CASSGQGRYYEQYF.

V usage is TRBV7-9 and J usage is TRBJ1-6; D remains ambiguous. From germline, CDR1 is SEHNR and CDR2 FQNEAQ (reference sequence). Trimming took 5 bases from V and 6 from J, leaving 8 bases between them. The CDR3 has 13 amino acids. The CDR3 DNA reads TGTGCCAGCAGCCTATCGACTAATTCACCCCTCCACTTT. Residues: CASSLSTNSPLHF.

In this sample, this clonotype turned up a few times. CDR3 in amino acids: CASSHAVPYNSPLHF. CDR3 bases: TGTGCCAGCAGCCACGCCGTCCCGTATAATTCACCCCTCCACTTT. This chain links TRBV3-1 with TRBJ1-6; D is uncertain. The germline V gene encodes CDR1 LGHDT and CDR2 YNNKEL (reference sequence). Trimming stripped 3 bases from V and 4 bases from J, with 10 bases between. This CDR3 has 15 residues.

This chain links TRBV4-1 with TRBJ2-6; the D gene is possibly TRBD2 (5 bases). Germline values: CDR1 MGHRA, CDR2 YSYEKL. CDR3 length: 13 amino acids. V lost 8 bases and J lost 0, with 5 bases in between. The DNA for the CDR3 is TGCGCCAGCCGGGGCTCTGGGGCCAACGTCCTGACTTTC. Translating it yields CASRGSGANVLTF.